The 16 T cell receptor beta chains below were found in one sample sequenced in a study of T cell responses to AZD1222 COVID-19 vaccine. The method was immunoSEQ multiplex PCR; TCRdb's version includes in-frame clones alone and lacks a portion of them. Of about 140,000 clones listed, approximately 91% are singletons. This material consisted of peripheral blood, taken on day 0 of AZD1222 vaccination. The receptors come from an adult in good health.

This clone was recorded once. The J gene is TRBJ1-1, the V gene TRBV27; D unclear. Looked up from germline, CDR1 is MNHEY and CDR2 is SMNVEV (reference sequence). Trimming shortened V by 8 bases and J by 11 bases, and 18 bases separated the two germline ends. CDR3 length equals 12 residues. DNA of the CDR3: TGTGCCAGCCGCGCCCTAGGGTTGGTGGCTTTCTTT. It translates to CASRALGLVAFF.

The chain has TRBV29-1 and TRBJ2-3, with D possibly matching TRBD2 (6 bases). Germline V gene data show CDR1 as SQVTM and CDR2 as ANQGSEA. The CDR3 is 11 residues long. Deletions cut 7 bases from V and 4 bases from J, with 9 bases between. CDR3 protein: CSAWRADTQYF. CDR3 nucleotides: TGCAGCGCTTGGAGGGCAGATACGCAGTATTTT.

The chain couples TRBV30 to TRBJ2-7; no firm D call. The CDR3 loop spans 11 amino acids. The germline V and J ends were trimmed by 6 bases and 5 bases, with 11 bases remaining between them. Germline V gene data show CDR1 as GTSNPN and CDR2 as SVGIG (reference sequence). The chain's CDR3 is CACSKLNEQYF. The CDR3 DNA reads TGTGCCTGCTCCAAGTTAAACGAGCAGTACTTC. Full variable domain (remainder filled in from reference TRBV30 and TRBJ2-7): SQTIHQWPATLVQPVGSPLSLECTVEGTSNPNLYWYRQAAGRGLQLLFYSVGIGQISSEVPQNLSASRPQDRQFILSSKKLLLSDSGFYLCACSKLNEQYFGPGTRLTVT.

This clone has just one count. The chain employs TRBV28 and TRBJ1-4, with 8 bases lining up with TRBD1. The length of the CDR3 is 14 residues. After removal of 4 bases from V and 7 bases from J, the junction contained 5 bases not matched to a gene. Germline CDR1 and CDR2: MDHEN and SYDVKM. The CDR3 protein is CASSSDRVSEKLFF. In DNA, the CDR3 is TGTGCCAGCAGTTCGGACAGGGTTAGTGAAAAACTGTTTTTT.

This clone occurred a few times. This chain joins TRBV20-1 and TRBJ1-3, with unresolved D. There are 12 residues in the CDR3. Trimming took off 3 bases at V and 4 bases at J, with 7 bases between the two ends. CDR1 and CDR2 (germline): DFQATT, SNEGSKA (reference sequence). The CDR3 nucleotides read TGCAGTGCTAGTGAATACGGAAACACCATATATTTT. Amino acid sequence: CSASEYGNTIYF.

The chain links TRBV7-9 to TRBJ2-4; D is unresolved. The CDR3 runs 13 residues. V lost 5 bases and J 10 bases, leaving 15 bases between the germline ends. Germline lookup yields CDR1 SEHNR and CDR2 FQNEAQ (reference sequence). The CDR3 reads CASSIGAMNIQYF. The CDR3 DNA reads TGTGCCAGCAGCATAGGTGCGATGAATATTCAGTACTTC.

The chain is built from TRBV12-3 or TRBV12-4 and TRBJ1-2; D possibly corresponds to TRBD1 (6 bases). V was cut by 6 bases and J by 4 bases, with 9 bases left in between. The CDR3 contains 12 residues. The CDR3 spells CASRLQGYGYTF. DNA for the CDR3: TGTGCCAGCAGACTACAGGGCTATGGCTACACCTTC.

The chain has TRBV2 and TRBJ2-7, with 11 positions matching TRBD1. The CDR3 spans 17 residues. J lost 5 bases, V lost 6 bases, and 15 bases had no gene match. Germline assignment: CDR1 SNHLY and CDR2 FYNNEI. The CDR3 region has the DNA TGTGCCAGCAGGGTCCCGGGACAGGGGGTTGAGGCAGACGAGCAGTACTTC. Translation gives CASRVPGQGVEADEQYF.

The count of this clone is one. The chain recombines TRBV6-2 or TRBV6-3 with TRBJ2-7; TRBD1 agrees at 9 bases. V gave up 6 bases and J gave up 5 bases; unmatched junction bases: 8. CDR3 length equals 14 residues. Per germline, CDR1 MNHEY and CDR2 SVGEGT. The chain's CDR3 is CASSPRTGVDEQYF. DNA of the CDR3: TGTGCCAGCAGCCCAAGGACAGGGGTTGACGAGCAGTACTTC.

The chain employs TRBV6-5 and TRBJ2-1; D possibly uses TRBD1 or TRBD2 (5 bases each). This CDR3 has 14 residues. V lost 6 bases to trimming and J lost 8 bases, with 17 bases between them. The germline CDR1 and CDR2 sequences are MNHEY and SVGAGI. The CDR3 region has the DNA TGTGCCAGCAGAACCGGGACCTCAATCGATGAGCAGTTCTTC. This sequence encodes CASRTGTSIDEQFF.

The chain employs TRBV6-5 and TRBJ2-7, with TRBD1 matching 11 bases. There are 16 residues in the CDR3. Per germline, CDR1 MNHEY and CDR2 SVGAGI. Trimming at V came to 2 bases and at J to 2 bases, leaving 5 bases not matched to a gene. This chain's CDR3 is CASSYGKDRGPYEQYF. CDR3 sequence (DNA): TGTGCCAGCAGTTACGGGAAGGACAGGGGGCCCTACGAGCAGTACTTC.

The CDR3 protein is CASSRGTGGSFGYEQYF. CDR3 sequence (DNA): TGTGCCAGCAGCCGCGGGACAGGGGGCAGTTTCGGGTACGAGCAGTACTTC. This chain uses TRBV28 with TRBJ2-7, with 12 nucleotides matching TRBD1. The germline V gene has CDR1 MDHEN and CDR2 SYDVKM. V was pared by 6 bases and J by 4 bases, with 13 bases of the junction left unmatched. This CDR3 contains 17 residues.

V is TRBV15 and J is TRBJ2-1; 9 nucleotides match TRBD2. CDR1 and CDR2 from the germline V gene are LNHNV and YYDKDF (reference sequence). CDR3 length: 16 residues. With 3 bases clipped from V and 8 bases from J, the junction kept 11 bases outside the gene matches. This chain's CDR3 is CATSSSIGGGAYEQFF. The CDR3 DNA reads TGTGCCACCAGCAGTTCAATTGGCGGGGGGGCCTATGAGCAGTTCTTC.

The V gene is TRBV28, the J gene TRBJ2-3, with 8 bases aligning to TRBD1. This CDR3 has 14 residues. V dropped 3 bases and J dropped 4; count of bases not matched to a gene: 3. The germline V gene encodes CDR1 MDHEN and CDR2 SYDVKM. The CDR3 here is CASSFRTGSDTQYF. The CDR3 DNA reads TGTGCCAGCAGTTTTCGGACAGGGTCAGATACGCAGTATTTT.

This clone was counted once. The DNA of the CDR3 is TGTGCCAGCAGTGATGGGCCGAGACCCCAGCATTTT. Amino acid sequence: CASSDGPRPQHF. This chain links TRBV25-1 with TRBJ1-5; D gene uncertain. Trimming stripped 3 bases from V and 10 bases from J, with 10 bases between. In germline, CDR1 is MGHDK, CDR2 SYGVNS. The CDR3 extends over 12 amino acids.

The V call is TRBV5-1, the J call TRBJ2-5; the D is unclear. This CDR3 comprises 14 residues. Per the germline V gene, CDR1 is SGHRS and CDR2 is YFSETQ. V shed 0 bases and J shed 5 bases, with 11 bases lying between them. This chain's CDR3 is CASSLVGSAETQYF. In DNA, the CDR3 is TGCGCCAGCAGCTTGGTCGGCTCCGCCGAGACCCAGTACTTC.